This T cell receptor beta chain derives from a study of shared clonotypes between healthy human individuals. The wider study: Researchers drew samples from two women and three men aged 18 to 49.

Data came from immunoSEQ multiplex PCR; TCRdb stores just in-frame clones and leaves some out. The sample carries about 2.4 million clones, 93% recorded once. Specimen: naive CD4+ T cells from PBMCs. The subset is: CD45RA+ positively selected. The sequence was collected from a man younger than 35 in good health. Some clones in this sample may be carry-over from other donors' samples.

CDR3 amino acids: CASSEPGQGTEQFF. The CDR3 DNA is TGTGCCAGCAGTGAGCCGGGACAGGGGACCGAGCAGTTCTTC. The V gene is TRBV25-1, the J gene TRBJ2-1; TRBD1 agrees at 10 bases. The CDR3 is 14 residues long. Trimming took 3 bases from V and 10 from J; bases not matched to a gene: 6. CDR1 is MGHDK and CDR2 is SYGVNS in the germline V gene.